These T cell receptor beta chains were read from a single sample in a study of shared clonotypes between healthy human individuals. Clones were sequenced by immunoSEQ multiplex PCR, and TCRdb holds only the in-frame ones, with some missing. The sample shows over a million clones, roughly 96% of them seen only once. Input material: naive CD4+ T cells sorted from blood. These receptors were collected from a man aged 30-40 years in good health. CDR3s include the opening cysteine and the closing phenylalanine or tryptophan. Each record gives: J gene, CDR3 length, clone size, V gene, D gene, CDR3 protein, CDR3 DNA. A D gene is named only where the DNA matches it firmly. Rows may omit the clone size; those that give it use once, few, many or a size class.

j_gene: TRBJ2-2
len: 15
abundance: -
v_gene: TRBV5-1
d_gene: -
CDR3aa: CASSLDLLTTGELFF
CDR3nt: TGCGCCAGCAGCTTGGATCTGCTCACCACCGGGGAGCTGTTTTTT

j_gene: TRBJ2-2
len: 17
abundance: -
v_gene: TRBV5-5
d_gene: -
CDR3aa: CASSLEVFQGRTGELFF
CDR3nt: TGTGCCAGCAGCTTGGAGGTCTTCCAGGGCCGCACCGGGGAGCTGTTTTTT

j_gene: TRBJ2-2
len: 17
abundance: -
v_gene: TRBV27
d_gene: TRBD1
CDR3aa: CASSLVFVGQGARELFF
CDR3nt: TGTGCCAGCAGTTTAGTGTTCGTGGGACAGGGGGCCCGGGAGCTGTTTTTT

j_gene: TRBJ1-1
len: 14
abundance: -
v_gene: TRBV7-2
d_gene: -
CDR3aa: CASSLLNLNTEAFF
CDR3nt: TGTGCCAGCAGCTTACTGAATCTGAACACTGAAGCTTTCTTT

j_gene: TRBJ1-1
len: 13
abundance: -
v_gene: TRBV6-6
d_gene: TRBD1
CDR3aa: CASRVGQSDEAFF
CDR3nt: TGTGCCAGCCGGGTGGGACAGTCGGATGAAGCTTTCTTT

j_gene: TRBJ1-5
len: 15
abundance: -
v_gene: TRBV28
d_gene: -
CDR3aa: CASFGRGYSNQPQHF
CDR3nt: TGTGCCAGTTTCGGGCGGGGTTATAGCAATCAGCCCCAGCATTTT

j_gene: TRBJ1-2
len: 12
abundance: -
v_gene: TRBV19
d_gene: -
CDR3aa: CASSIFGFGYTF
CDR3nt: TGTGCCAGTAGTATATTCGGGTTTGGCTACACCTTC

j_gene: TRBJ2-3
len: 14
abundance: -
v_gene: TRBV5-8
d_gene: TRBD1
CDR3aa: CASSARTGLDTQYF
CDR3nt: TGTGCCAGCAGCGCCCGGACAGGCTTAGATACGCAGTATTTT

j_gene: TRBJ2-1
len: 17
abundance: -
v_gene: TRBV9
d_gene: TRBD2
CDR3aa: CASSGRASGSVYNEQFF
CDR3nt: TGTGCCAGCAGCGGCCGGGCAAGCGGGAGTGTCTACAATGAGCAGTTCTTC

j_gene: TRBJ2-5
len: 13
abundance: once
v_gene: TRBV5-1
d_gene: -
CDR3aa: CASHLGPQETQYF
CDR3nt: TGCGCCAGCCACTTGGGCCCTCAAGAGACCCAGTACTTC

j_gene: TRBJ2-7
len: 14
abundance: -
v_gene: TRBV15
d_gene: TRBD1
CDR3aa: CATSTDRVRNEQYF
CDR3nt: TGTGCCACCAGCACCGACAGGGTTCGGAACGAGCAGTACTTC

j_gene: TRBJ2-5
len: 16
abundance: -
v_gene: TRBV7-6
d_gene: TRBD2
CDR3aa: CASSLGAGLAKETQYF
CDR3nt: TGTGCCAGCAGCTTAGGGGCGGGACTAGCGAAAGAGACCCAGTACTTC

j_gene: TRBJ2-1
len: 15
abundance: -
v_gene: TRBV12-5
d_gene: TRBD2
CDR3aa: CASVLASGRPNEQFF
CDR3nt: TGTGCTAGTGTTTTGGCTAGCGGGAGGCCCAATGAGCAGTTCTTC

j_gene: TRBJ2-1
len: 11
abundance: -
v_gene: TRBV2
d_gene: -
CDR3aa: CANQEYNEQFF
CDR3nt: TGTGCCAACCAGGAATACAATGAGCAGTTCTTC

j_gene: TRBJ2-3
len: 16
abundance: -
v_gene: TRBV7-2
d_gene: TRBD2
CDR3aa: CASSSLAGPPTDTQYF
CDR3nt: TGTGCCAGCAGCAGCCTAGCGGGGCCCCCCACAGATACGCAGTATTTT

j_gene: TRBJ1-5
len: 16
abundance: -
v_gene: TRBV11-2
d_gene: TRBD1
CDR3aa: CASSPGQGGSNQPQHF
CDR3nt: TGTGCCAGCAGCCCCGGACAGGGAGGGAGCAATCAGCCCCAGCATTTT

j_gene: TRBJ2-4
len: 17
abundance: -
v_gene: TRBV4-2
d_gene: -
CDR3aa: CASSQDWQILAKNIQYF
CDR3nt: TGTGCCAGCAGCCAAGATTGGCAGATTCTAGCCAAAAACATTCAGTACTTC

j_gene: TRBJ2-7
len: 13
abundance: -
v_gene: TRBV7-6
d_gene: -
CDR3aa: CASSRGVLYEQYF
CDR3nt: TGTGCCAGCAGCCGAGGAGTTCTCTACGAGCAGTACTTC

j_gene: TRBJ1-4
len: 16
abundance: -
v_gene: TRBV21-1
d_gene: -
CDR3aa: CASSNGPLFRNEKLFF
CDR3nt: TGTGCCAGCAGCAATGGACCCCTATTTCGGAATGAAAAACTGTTTTTT

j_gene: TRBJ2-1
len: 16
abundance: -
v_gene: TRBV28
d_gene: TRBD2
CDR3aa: CASIPFGTSGYNEQFF
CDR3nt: TGTGCCAGTATACCGTTTGGGACTAGCGGTTACAATGAGCAGTTCTTC

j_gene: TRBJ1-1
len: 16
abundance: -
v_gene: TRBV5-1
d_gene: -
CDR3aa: CASNPRGWGTNTEAFF
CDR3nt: TGCGCCAGCAACCCTCGGGGATGGGGCACAAACACTGAAGCTTTCTTT

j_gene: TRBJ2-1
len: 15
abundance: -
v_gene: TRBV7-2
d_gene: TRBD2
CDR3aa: CASRFKTGGDNEQFF
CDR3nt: TGTGCCAGCAGGTTTAAGACGGGAGGAGACAATGAGCAGTTCTTC